The clone carrying this T cell receptor beta chain was found once. The data were taken from a study of blood T cell repertoires in COVID-19. The data were produced by immunoSEQ multiplex PCR, yet TCRdb's version contains in-frame clones alone and is incomplete. The sample lists approximately 170,000 clones; roughly 80% were seen once. CDR1 DFQATT and CDR2 SNEGSKA come from the germline V gene (reference sequence). The V and J ends lost 3 bases and 4 bases respectively, with 9 bases between them. CDR3 length: 12 residues. The receptor was derived from a woman in her fifties or sixties with acute or convalescent COVID-19. The material sequenced was peripheral blood. The chain is built from TRBV20-1 and TRBJ2-5, with a tentative D call TRBD1 (6 bases). The DNA of the CDR3 is TGCAGTGCTAGTCCCAGGGGAGAGACCCAGTACTTC. It translates to CSASPRGETQYF.